This passage covers 14 T cell receptor beta chains from one sample sequenced in a study of regulatory T cells in long-lasting Graves disease. Time point of the sample: newly diagnosed GD, antithyroid drugs for less than 3 months. The TCR library was made from RNA extracted from PBMCs. Assembly of TCR beta libraries relied on iRepertoire HTBI primers together with Arm-PCR of CDR3 regions. One entry per CDR3 protein, called by TCRdb with MiXCR from the multiplex PCR reads. The repertoire holds 450,000 to 600,000 distinct CDR3 sequences, with around 15% as singletons. These data are also associated with another study on T cells in Graves' hyperthyroidism and ophthalmopathy.

The material was peripheral blood mononuclear cells (PBMCs), obtained at new diagnosis, from a patient treated with antithyroid drugs. All receptors derive from a man aged 35-49 years with Graves disease.

V and J are TRBV12-3 or TRBV12-4 and TRBJ2-1; D gene uncertain. The ends were cut back, 3 bases at V and 12 bases at J, with 3 bases in the middle. The CDR3 totals 9 residues. In DNA form, the CDR3 reads TGTGCCAGCAGTTTGGGGCAGTTCTTC. Amino acid sequence: CASSLGQFF.

V and J are TRBV12-3 or TRBV12-4 and TRBJ2-2; D gene unclear. V lost 2 bases, J lost 5 bases, and 15 bases lay in between. The CDR3 spans 16 residues. Here the CDR3 DNA reads TGTGCCAGCAGTTTATTCCAGATTGAAGGGACCGGGGAGCTGTTTTTT. It codes for CASSLFQIEGTGELFF.

This clonotype occurred many times. This sequence joins TRBV2 and TRBJ2-3, with TRBD1 matching over 9 bases. CDR1 and CDR2 from the germline V gene are SNHLY and FYNNEI. The CDR3 totals 17 residues. The V segment lost 2 bases and the J segment 6 bases; nucleotides outside the gene matches: 12. CDR3 amino acids: CASSEWRDRVVLDTQYF. DNA of the CDR3: TGTGCCAGCAGTGAATGGCGGGACAGGGTGGTGTTGGATACGCAGTATTTT.

This clonotype was detected many times. V and J are TRBV6-9 and TRBJ2-4, with a possible D match to TRBD1 (5 bases). This CDR3 spans 14 amino acids. Germline CDR1 and CDR2: MNHGY and SVAAGI. Deletions cut 4 bases from V and 7 bases from J, with 14 bases between. CDR3 loop: CASSSQAGWNIQYF. The CDR3 bases are TGTGCCAGCAGTTCCCAGGCAGGGTGGAACATTCAGTACTTC.

This clonotype was picked up many times. The chain has TRBV12-5 and TRBJ2-1, with D hard to call. The CDR3 is made up of 14 amino acids. Per the germline V gene, CDR1 is LGHNT and CDR2 is FRNRAP. V was cut by 3 bases and J by 3 bases, with 9 bases left in between. This CDR3 reads CASGFWPNYNEQFF. CDR3 coding DNA: TGTGCTAGTGGTTTTTGGCCGAACTACAATGAGCAGTTCTTC.

This clonotype was counted at least ten times. V gene TRBV5-1 combines with J gene TRBJ2-7; TRBD1 matches 7 bases. The CDR3 extends over 12 amino acids. V gave up 7 bases and J gave up 7 bases; unmatched junction bases: 8. Germline V gene data show CDR1 as SGHRS and CDR2 as YFSETQ. The CDR3 region has the DNA TGCGCCAGCGGATTGACAGGGATGGAGCAGTACTTC. Protein sequence: CASGLTGMEQYF. Filled out from reference TRBV5-1 and TRBJ2-7, the complete variable domain reads KAGVTQTPRYLIKTRGQQVTLSCSPISGHRSVSWYQQTPGQGLQFLFEYFSETQRNKGNFPGRFSGRQFSNSRSEMNVSTLELGDSALYLCASGLTGMEQYFGPGTRLTVT.

This clonotype has a count of ten or more. V usage is TRBV4-2 and J usage is TRBJ2-3, with 7 bases lining up with TRBD2. The CDR3 length is 15 residues. CDR1 LGHNA and CDR2 YNFKEQ come from the germline V gene. The junction had 5 bases not matched to a gene; V was cut back by 1 base and J by 4 bases. DNA of the CDR3: TGTGCCAGCAGCCAAGGTCCAGCGGGATCAGATACGCAGTATTTT. Residues: CASSQGPAGSDTQYF.

The rearrangement joins TRBV15 to TRBJ2-1; a weak D match, TRBD1 (6 bases). CDR3 length: 14 residues. Trimming stripped 5 bases from V and 0 bases from J, with 8 bases between. CDR1 is LNHNV, CDR2 YYDKDF, per germline (reference sequence). The CDR3 here is CATSDRNSYNEQFF. CDR3 in DNA: TGTGCCACCAGCGACAGGAACTCCTACAATGAGCAGTTCTTC.

This clonotype was seen many times. V usage is TRBV7-9 and J usage is TRBJ2-7; either TRBD1 or TRBD2 may supply D (5 bases each). The CDR3 length is 16 residues. V was pared by 1 base and J by 1 base, with 14 bases between. Germline lookup yields CDR1 SEHNR and CDR2 FQNEAQ (reference sequence). The CDR3 DNA follows: TGTGCCAGCAGCTTAGTTTCGGGACGGGTTTCCTACGAGCAGTACTTC. Translating it yields CASSLVSGRVSYEQYF.

Many counts were recorded for this clonotype. V and J are TRBV12-5 and TRBJ2-7; no firm D call. CDR3 length: 12 amino acids. V lost 3 bases and J lost 5, with 8 bases in between. The germline CDR1 and CDR2 sequences are LGHNT and FRNRAP. The CDR3 here is CASGFQSDEQYF. In DNA form, the CDR3 reads TGTGCTAGTGGTTTCCAAAGCGACGAGCAGTACTTC.

The J gene is TRBJ2-5, the V gene TRBV30; TRBD2 agrees at 7 bases. Germline V gene lookup returns CDR1 GTSNPN and CDR2 SVGIG (reference sequence). V trimming: 0 bases; J trimming: 7 bases; junction bases outside the gene matches: 5. The CDR3 contains 13 residues. The CDR3 here is CAWSVQREGTQYF. DNA of the CDR3: TGTGCCTGGAGTGTACAGCGGGAAGGGACCCAGTACTTC.

This clonotype has a handful of counts. V gene TRBV10-3 combines with J gene TRBJ1-5, with 10 bases that match TRBD1. This CDR3 is 16 amino acids long. V shed 2 bases, J shed 6 bases, and the junction held 7 bases outside the gene matches. Germline CDR1 reads ENHRY; CDR2 reads SYGVKD. The CDR3 region has the DNA TGTGCCATCAGTGAGCCGGGACAGGGGTTGGGTCAGCCCCAGCATTTT. Protein sequence: CAISEPGQGLGQPQHF.

The CDR3 nucleotides read TGCGCCAGCAGCTTGATGACCAACAATGAGCAGTTCTTC. Amino acids: CASSLMTNNEQFF. The chain links TRBV5-1 to TRBJ2-1; D is undetermined. This CDR3 region has 13 residues. Germline CDR1 and CDR2: SGHRS and YFSETQ. V was shortened by 1 base and J by 5 bases, with 7 bases between the two germline ends.

The V and J genes are TRBV30 and TRBJ2-1; D ambiguous. The CDR3 runs 12 residues. CDR1 and CDR2 from the germline V gene are GTSNPN and SVGIG (reference sequence). Between the trimmed V and J ends, which lost 0 bases and 10 bases, there was a span of 10 bases. Here the CDR3 DNA reads TGTGCCTGGAGTGTACATGTAGGAGAGCAGTTCTTC. It translates to CAWSVHVGEQFF.